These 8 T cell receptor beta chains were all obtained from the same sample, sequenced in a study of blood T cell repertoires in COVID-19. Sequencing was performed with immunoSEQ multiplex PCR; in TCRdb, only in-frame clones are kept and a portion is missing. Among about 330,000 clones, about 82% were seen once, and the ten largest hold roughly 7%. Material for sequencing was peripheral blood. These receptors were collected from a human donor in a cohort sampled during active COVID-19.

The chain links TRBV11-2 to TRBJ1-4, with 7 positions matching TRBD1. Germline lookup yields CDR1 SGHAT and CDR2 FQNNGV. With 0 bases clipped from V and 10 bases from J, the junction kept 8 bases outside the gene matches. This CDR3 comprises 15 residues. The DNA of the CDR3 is TGTGCCAGCAGCTTAGAGGGGGACAGTGGTGGAAAACTGTTTTTT. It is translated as CASSLEGDSGGKLFF. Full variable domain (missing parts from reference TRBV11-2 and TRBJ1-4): EAGVAQSPRYKIIEKRQSVAFWCNPISGHATLYWYQQILGQGPKLLIQFQNNGVVDDSQLPKDRFSAERLKGVDSTLKIQPAKLEDSAVYLCASSLEGDSGGKLFFGSGTQLSVL.

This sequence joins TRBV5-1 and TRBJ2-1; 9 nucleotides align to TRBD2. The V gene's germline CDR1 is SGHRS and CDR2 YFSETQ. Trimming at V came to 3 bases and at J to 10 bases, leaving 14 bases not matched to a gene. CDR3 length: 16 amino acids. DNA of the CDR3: TGCGCCAGCAGCTCACGAAGGGGCGGGGGGGCGTACGAGCAGTTCTTC. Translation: CASSSRRGGGAYEQFF.

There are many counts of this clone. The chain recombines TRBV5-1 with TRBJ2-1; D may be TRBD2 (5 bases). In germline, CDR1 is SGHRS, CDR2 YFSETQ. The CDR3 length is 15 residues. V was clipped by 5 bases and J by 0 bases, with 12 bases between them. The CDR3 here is CASRLTGSSYNEQFF. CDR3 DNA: TGCGCCAGCAGGCTTACGGGGAGCTCCTACAATGAGCAGTTCTTC.

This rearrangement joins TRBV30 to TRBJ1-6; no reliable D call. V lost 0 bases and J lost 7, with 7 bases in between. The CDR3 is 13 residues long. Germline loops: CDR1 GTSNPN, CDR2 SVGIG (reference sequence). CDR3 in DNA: TGTGCCTGGAGTGTAAACTCGAATTCACCCCTCCACTTT. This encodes CAWSVNSNSPLHF.

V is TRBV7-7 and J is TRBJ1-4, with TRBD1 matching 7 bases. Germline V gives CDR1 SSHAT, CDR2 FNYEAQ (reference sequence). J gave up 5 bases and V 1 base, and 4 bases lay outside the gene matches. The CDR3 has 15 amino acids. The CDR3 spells CASSLGRGRNEKLFF. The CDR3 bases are TGTGCCAGCAGCTTAGGGAGGGGGCGAAATGAAAAACTGTTTTTT.

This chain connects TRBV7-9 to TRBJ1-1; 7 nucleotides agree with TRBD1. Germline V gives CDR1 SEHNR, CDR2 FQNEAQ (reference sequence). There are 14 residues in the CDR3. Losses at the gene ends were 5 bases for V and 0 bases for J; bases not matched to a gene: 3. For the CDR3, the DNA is TGTGCCAGCAGCCAGGACAGGATGAACACTGAAGCTTTCTTT. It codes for CASSQDRMNTEAFF.

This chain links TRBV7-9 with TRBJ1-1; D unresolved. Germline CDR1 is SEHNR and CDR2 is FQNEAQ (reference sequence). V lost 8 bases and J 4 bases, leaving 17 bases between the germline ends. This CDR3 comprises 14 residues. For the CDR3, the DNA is TGTGCCAGCGGCGGCGGACTCCGCGGCACTGAAGCTTTCTTT. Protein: CASGGGLRGTEAFF.

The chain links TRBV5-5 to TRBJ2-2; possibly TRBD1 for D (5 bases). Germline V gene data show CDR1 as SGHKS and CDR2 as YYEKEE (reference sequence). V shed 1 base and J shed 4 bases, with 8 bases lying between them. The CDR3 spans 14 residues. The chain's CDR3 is CASSLHRTTGELFF. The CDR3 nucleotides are TGTGCCAGCAGCTTGCACAGGACCACCGGGGAGCTGTTTTTT.